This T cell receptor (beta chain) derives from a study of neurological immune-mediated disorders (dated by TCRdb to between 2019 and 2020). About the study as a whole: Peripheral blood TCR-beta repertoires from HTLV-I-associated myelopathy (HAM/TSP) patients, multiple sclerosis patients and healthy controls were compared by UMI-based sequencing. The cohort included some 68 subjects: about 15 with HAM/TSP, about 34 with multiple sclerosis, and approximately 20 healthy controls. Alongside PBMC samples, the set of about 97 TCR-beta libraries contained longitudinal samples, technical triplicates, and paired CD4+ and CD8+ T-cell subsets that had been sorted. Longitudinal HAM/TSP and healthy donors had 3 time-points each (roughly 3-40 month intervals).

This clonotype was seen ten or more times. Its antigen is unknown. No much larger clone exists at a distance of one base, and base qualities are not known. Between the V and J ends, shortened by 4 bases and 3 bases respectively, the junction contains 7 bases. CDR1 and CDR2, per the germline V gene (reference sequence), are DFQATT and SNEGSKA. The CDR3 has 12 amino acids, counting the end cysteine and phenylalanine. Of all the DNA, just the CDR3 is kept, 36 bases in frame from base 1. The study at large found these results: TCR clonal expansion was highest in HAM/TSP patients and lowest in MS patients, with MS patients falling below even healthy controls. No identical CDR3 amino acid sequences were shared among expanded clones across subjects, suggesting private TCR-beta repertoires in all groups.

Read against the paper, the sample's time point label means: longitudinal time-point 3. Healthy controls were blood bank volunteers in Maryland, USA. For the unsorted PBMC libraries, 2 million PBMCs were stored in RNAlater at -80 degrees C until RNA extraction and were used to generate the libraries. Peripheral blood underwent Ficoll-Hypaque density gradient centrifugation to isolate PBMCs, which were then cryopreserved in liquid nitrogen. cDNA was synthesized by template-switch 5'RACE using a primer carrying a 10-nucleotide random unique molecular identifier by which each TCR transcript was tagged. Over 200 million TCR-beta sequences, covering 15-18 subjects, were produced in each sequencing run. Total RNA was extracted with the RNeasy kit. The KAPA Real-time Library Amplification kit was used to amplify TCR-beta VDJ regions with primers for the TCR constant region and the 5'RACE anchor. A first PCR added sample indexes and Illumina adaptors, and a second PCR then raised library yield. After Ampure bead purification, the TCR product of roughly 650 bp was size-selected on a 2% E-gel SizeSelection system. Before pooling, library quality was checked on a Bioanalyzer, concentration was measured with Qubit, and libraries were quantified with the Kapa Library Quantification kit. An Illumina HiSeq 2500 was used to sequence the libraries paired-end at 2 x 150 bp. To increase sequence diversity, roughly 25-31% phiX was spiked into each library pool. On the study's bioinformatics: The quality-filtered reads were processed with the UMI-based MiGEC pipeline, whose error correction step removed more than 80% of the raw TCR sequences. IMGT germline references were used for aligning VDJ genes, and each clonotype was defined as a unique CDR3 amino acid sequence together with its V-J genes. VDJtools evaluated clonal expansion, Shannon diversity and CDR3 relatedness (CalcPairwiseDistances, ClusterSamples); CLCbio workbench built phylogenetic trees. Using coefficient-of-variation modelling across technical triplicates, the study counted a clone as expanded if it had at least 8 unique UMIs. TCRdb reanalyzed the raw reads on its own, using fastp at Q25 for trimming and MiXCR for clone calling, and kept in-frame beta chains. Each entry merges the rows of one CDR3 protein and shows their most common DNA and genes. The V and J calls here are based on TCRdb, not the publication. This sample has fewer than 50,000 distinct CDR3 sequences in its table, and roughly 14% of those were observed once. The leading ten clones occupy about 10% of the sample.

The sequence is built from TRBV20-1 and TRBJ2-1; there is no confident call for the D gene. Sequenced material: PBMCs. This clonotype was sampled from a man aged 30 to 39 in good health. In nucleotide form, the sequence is TGCAGTGCTAAAGGGAACTACAATGAGCAGTTCTTC. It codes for CSAKGNYNEQFF.